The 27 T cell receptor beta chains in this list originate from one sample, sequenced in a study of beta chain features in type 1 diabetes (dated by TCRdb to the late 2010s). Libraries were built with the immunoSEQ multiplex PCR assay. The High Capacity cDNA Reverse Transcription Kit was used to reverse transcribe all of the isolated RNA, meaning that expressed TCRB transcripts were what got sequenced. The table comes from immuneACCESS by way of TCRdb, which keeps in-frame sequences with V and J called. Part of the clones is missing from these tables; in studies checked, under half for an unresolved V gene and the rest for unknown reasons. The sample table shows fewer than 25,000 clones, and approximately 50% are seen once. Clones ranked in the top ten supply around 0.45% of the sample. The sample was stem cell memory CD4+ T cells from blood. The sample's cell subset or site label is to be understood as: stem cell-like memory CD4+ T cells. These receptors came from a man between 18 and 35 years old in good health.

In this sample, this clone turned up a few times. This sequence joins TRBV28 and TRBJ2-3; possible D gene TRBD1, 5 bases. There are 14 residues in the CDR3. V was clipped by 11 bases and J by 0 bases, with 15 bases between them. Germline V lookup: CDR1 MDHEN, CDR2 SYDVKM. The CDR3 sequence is CAVQQDTSTDTQYF. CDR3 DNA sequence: TGTGCCGTCCAACAGGATACTAGCACAGATACGCAGTATTTT.

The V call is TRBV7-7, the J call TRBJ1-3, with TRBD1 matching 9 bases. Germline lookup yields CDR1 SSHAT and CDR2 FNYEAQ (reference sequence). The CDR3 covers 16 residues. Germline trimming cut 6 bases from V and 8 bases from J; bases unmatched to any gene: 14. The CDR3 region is CASSPQVGQGRDTIYF. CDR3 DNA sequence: TGTGCCAGCAGTCCGCAAGTGGGACAGGGACGAGACACCATATATTTT.

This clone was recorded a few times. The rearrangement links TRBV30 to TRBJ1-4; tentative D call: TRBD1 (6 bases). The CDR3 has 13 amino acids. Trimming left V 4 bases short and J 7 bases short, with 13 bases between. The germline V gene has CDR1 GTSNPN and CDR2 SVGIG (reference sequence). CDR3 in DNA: TGTGCCTGGAAACAGGGCCAGGGTGAAAAACTGTTTTTT. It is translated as CAWKQGQGEKLFF.

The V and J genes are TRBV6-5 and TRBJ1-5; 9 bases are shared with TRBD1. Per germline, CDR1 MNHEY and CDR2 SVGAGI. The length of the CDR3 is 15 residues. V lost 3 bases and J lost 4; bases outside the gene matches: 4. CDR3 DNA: TGTGCCAGCAGTTATGGCGGACAGGGGAATCAGCCCCAGCATTTT. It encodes CASSYGGQGNQPQHF.

CDR3 in DNA: TGTGCCAGCTCACCTAGCGGGGGGTCTCAAGAGACCCAGTACTTC. Protein product: CASSPSGGSQETQYF. This chain connects TRBV18 to TRBJ2-5; 10 nucleotides agree with TRBD2. Per germline, CDR1 KGHSH and CDR2 LQKENI. CDR3 length: 15 amino acids. V shed 3 bases, J shed 2 bases, and the junction held 3 bases outside the gene matches.

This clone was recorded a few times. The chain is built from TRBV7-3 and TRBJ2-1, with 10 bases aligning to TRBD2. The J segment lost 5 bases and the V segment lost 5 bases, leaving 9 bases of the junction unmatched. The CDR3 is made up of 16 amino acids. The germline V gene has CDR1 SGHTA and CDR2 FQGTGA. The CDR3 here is CASSPQAGGPHNEQFF. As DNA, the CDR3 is TGTGCCAGCAGCCCCCAAGCGGGAGGGCCCCACAATGAGCAGTTCTTC.

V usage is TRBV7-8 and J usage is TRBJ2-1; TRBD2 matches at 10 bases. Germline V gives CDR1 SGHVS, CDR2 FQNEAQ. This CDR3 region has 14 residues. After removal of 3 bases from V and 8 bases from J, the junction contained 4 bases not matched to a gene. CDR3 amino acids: CASSLGLASDEQFF. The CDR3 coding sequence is TGTGCCAGCAGCTTGGGACTAGCGTCGGATGAGCAGTTCTTC.

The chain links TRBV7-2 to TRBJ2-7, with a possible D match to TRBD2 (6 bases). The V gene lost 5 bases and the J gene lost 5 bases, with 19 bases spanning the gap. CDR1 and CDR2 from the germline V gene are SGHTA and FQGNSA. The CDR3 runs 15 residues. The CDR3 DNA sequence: TGTGCCAGCAGCCCCAAGACCGGGGGTGGACACGAGCAGTACTTC. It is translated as CASSPKTGGGHEQYF.

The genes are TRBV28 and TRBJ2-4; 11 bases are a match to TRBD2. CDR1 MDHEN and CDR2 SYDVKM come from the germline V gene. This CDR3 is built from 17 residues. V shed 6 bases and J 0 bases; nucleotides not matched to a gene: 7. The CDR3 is CASSLLGLAGAKNIQYF. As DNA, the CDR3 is TGTGCCAGCAGCCTACTCGGACTAGCGGGAGCCAAAAACATTCAGTACTTC.

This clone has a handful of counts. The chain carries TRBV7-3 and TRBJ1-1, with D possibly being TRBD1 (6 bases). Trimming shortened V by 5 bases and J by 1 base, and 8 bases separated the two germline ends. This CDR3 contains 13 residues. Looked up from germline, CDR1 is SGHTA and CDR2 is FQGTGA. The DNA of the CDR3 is TGTGCCAGCAGCGTGACAGGGAACACTGAAGCTTTCTTT. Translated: CASSVTGNTEAFF.

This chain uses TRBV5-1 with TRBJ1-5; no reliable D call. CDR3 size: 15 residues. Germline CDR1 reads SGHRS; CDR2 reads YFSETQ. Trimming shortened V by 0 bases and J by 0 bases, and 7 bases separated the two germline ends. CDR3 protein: CASSLGQYSNQPQHF. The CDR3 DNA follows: TGCGCCAGCAGCTTGGGGCAGTATAGCAATCAGCCCCAGCATTTT.

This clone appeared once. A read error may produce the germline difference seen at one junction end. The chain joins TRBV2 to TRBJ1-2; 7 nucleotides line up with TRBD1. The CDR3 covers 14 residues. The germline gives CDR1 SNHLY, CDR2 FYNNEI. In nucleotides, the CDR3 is TGTGCCAGCAGCGAAGAGGGCAGGGGGGTTGGCTACACCTTC. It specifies CASSEEGRGVGYTF.

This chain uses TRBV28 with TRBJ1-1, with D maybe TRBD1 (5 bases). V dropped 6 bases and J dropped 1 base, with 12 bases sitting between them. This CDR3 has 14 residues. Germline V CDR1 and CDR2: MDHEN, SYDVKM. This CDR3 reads CASSRSGTNTEAFF. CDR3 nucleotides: TGTGCCAGCAGCCGAAGCGGGACGAACACTGAAGCTTTCTTT.

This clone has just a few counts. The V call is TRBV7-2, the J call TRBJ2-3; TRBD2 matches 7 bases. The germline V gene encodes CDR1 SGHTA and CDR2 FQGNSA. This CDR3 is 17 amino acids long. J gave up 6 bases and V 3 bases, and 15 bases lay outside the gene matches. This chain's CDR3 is CASSLGGGRRTRDTQYF. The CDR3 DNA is TGTGCCAGCAGCTTGGGGGGAGGGAGGCGCACACGGGATACGCAGTATTTT.

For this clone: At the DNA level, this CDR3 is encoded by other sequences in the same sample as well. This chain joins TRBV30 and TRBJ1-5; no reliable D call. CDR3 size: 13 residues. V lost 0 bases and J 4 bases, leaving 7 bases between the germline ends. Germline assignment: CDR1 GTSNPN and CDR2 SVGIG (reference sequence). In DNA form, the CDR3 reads TGTGCCTGGAGTGTACTCGGGAATCAGCCCCAGCATTTT. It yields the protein CAWSVLGNQPQHF.

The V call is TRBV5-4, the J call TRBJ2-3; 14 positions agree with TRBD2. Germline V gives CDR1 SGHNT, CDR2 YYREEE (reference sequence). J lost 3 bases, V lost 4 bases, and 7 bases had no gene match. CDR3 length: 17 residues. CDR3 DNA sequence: TGTGCCAGCAGCACGCGAGGACTAGCGGGGGGAACAGATACGCAGTATTTT. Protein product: CASSTRGLAGGTDTQYF.

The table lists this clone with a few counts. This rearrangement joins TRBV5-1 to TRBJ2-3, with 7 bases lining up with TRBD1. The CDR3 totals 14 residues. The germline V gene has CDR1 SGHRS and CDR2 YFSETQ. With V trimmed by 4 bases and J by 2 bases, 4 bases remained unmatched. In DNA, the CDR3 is TGCGCCAGCAGCCCGGGACAGACCACAGATACGCAGTATTTT. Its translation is CASSPGQTTDTQYF. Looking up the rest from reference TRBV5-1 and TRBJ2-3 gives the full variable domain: KAGVTQTPRYLIKTRGQQVTLSCSPISGHRSVSWYQQTPGQGLQFLFEYFSETQRNKGNFPGRFSGRQFSNSRSEMNVSTLELGDSALYLCASSPGQTTDTQYFGPGTRLTVL.

DNA for the CDR3: TGTGCCAGCAGTTTCTCGTACAGGGCCTTCAATGAGCAGTTCTTC. This gives the protein CASSFSYRAFNEQFF. This rearrangement joins TRBV28 to TRBJ2-1; D might be TRBD1 (6 bases). Germline lookup yields CDR1 MDHEN and CDR2 SYDVKM. Trimming removed 3 bases at V and 6 bases at J, with 15 bases between. The CDR3 contains 15 residues.

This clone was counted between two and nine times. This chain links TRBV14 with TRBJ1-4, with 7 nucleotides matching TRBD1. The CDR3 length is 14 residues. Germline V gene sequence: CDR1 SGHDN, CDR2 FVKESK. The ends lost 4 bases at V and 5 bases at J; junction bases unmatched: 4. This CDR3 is CASSRDRSNEKLFF. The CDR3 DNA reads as TGTGCCAGCAGCCGGGACAGATCAAATGAAAAACTGTTTTTT. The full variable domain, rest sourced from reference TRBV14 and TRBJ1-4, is EAGVTQFPSHSVIEKGQTVTLRCDPISGHDNLYWYRRVMGKEIKFLLHFVKESKQDESGMPNNRFLAERTGGTYSTLKVQPAELEDSGVYFCASSRDRSNEKLFFGSGTQLSVL.

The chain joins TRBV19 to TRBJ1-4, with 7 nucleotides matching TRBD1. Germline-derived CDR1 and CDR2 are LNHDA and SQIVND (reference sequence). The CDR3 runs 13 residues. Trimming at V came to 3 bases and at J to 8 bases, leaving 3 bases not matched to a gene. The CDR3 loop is CASSIGTAEKLFF. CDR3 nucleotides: TGTGCCAGTAGTATTGGGACAGCCGAAAAACTGTTTTTT.

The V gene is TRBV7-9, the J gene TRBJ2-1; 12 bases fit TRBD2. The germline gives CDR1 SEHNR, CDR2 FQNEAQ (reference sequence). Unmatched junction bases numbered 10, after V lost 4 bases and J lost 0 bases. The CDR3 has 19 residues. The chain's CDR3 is CASSSPGLAGLSSYNEQFF. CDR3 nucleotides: TGTGCCAGCAGCTCTCCGGGACTAGCGGGTCTGAGCTCCTACAATGAGCAGTTCTTC.

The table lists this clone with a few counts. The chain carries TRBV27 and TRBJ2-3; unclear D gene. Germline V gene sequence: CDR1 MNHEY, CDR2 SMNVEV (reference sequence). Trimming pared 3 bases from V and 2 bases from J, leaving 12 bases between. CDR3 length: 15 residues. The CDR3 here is CASSFYLSYTDTQYF. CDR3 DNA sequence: TGTGCCAGCAGTTTCTACCTGTCCTACACAGATACGCAGTATTTT.

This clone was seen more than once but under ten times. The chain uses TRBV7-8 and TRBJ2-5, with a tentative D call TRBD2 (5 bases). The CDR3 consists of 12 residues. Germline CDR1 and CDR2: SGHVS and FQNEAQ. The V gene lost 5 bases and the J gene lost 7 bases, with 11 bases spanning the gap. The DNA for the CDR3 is TGTGCCAGCAGCCCAGGCGCGGGGACCCAGTACTTC. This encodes CASSPGAGTQYF.

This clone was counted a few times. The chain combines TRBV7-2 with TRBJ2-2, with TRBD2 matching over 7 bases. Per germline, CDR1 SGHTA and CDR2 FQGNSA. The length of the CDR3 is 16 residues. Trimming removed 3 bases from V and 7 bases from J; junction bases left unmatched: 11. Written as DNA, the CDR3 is TGTGCCAGCAGCTTTGGGCCAGCGGGAAGTGGCGGGGAGCTGTTTTTT. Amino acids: CASSFGPAGSGGELFF.

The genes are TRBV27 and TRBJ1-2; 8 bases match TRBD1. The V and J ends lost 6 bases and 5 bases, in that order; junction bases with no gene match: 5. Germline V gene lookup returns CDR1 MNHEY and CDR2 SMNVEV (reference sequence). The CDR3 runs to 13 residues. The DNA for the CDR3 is TGTGCCAGCAGGCCGGACAGGGATTATGGCTACACCTTC. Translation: CASRPDRDYGYTF.

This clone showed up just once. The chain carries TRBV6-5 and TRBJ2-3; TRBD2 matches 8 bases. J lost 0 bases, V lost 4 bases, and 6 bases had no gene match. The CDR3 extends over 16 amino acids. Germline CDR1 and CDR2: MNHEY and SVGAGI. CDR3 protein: CASSSPSSGSTDTQYF. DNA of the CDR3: TGTGCCAGCAGTTCCCCCTCTAGCGGGAGCACAGATACGCAGTATTTT.

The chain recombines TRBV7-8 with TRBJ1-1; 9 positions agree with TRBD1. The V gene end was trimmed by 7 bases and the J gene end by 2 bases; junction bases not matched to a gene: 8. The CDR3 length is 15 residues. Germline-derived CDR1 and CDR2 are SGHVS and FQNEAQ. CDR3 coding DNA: TGTGCCAGCACCACTGGACAGGGGCAAAACACTGAAGCTTTCTTT. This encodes CASTTGQGQNTEAFF.